The 25 T cell receptor beta chains in this list originate from one sample, sequenced in a study of T cell responses to AZD1222 COVID-19 vaccine. Sequencing was performed with immunoSEQ multiplex PCR; in TCRdb, only in-frame clones are kept and a portion is missing. The sample consists of 8,000 to 9,000 clones, around nine tenths of them appearing once. The source material was peripheral blood, sampled 28 days after the second AZD1222 dose. These receptors originate from an adult who received the AZD1222 COVID-19 vaccine.

The chain has TRBV30 and TRBJ1-3, with D tentatively TRBD1 (6 bases). Germline V gene sequence: CDR1 GTSNPN, CDR2 SVGIG (reference sequence). V was shortened by 4 bases and J by 8 bases, with 12 bases between the two germline ends. This CDR3 comprises 12 residues. The CDR3 protein is CAWTGGADTIYF. CDR3 bases: TGTGCCTGGACGGGGGGGGCGGACACCATATATTTT.

The gene calls are TRBV7-3 and TRBJ2-5; no clear D gene. Trimming removed 4 bases at V and 5 bases at J, with 17 bases between. Germline CDR1 is SGHTA and CDR2 is FQGTGA. This CDR3 is built from 15 residues. This chain's CDR3 is CASSYNKGSGETQYF. The DNA of the CDR3 is TGTGCCAGCAGCTACAATAAAGGGTCCGGGGAGACCCAGTACTTC.

The chain couples TRBV27 to TRBJ1-5, with a tentative D call TRBD1 (6 bases). This CDR3 region has 16 residues. The V end lost 6 bases, the J end lost 3 bases, and 18 bases lay between the germline ends. Germline loops: CDR1 MNHEY, CDR2 SMNVEV (reference sequence). CDR3: CASSQGQSVANQPQHF. CDR3 nucleotides: TGTGCCAGCAGCCAGGGGCAGTCCGTCGCCAATCAGCCCCAGCATTTT.

This clone has only one observation. The rearrangement links TRBV6-4 to TRBJ2-3; 11 nucleotides match TRBD2. CDR1 and CDR2 (germline): MRHNA, SNTAGT. This CDR3 has 17 amino acids. The trim removed 3 bases at V and 2 bases at J, leaving 7 bases unmatched. The CDR3 region is CASSEELAGGPTDTQYF. The DNA of the CDR3 is TGTGCCAGCAGTGAGGAGCTAGCGGGGGGACCCACAGATACGCAGTATTTT.

This chain connects TRBV5-1 to TRBJ1-6; no firm D call. The ends were cut back, 1 base at V and 10 bases at J, with 18 bases in the middle. Germline CDR1 SGHRS, CDR2 YFSETQ. The CDR3 covers 16 residues. As DNA, the CDR3 is TGCGCCAGCAGCTTGAGAACCGGGTCTGTGGAATCACCCCTCCACTTT. Protein: CASSLRTGSVESPLHF. Filled out from reference TRBV5-1 and TRBJ1-6, the complete variable domain reads KAGVTQTPRYLIKTRGQQVTLSCSPISGHRSVSWYQQTPGQGLQFLFEYFSETQRNKGNFPGRFSGRQFSNSRSEMNVSTLELGDSALYLCASSLRTGSVESPLHFGNGTRLTVT.

The V call is TRBV29-1, the J call TRBJ2-1; possibly TRBD1 for D (5 bases). Germline assignment: CDR1 SQVTM and CDR2 ANQGSEA. The CDR3 contains 15 residues. The V end was cut by 0 bases, the J end by 2 bases, with 11 bases between. CDR3 sequence: CSVEDPAGPYNEQFF. CDR3 nucleotides: TGCAGCGTTGAAGATCCGGCAGGGCCCTACAATGAGCAGTTCTTC.

The rearrangement joins TRBV2 to TRBJ1-2, with a possible D match to TRBD1 (6 bases). The V gene lost 6 bases and the J gene lost 8 bases, with 25 bases spanning the gap. Germline V gene lookup returns CDR1 SNHLY and CDR2 FYNNEI. This CDR3 is 16 amino acids long. CDR3 amino acids: CASSGRVGGLPKGYTF. Here the CDR3 DNA reads TGTGCCAGCAGCGGTCGAGTTGGGGGCCTCCCAAAAGGCTACACCTTC.

This rearrangement joins TRBV5-1 to TRBJ1-1, with 10 bases fitting TRBD1. The germline gives CDR1 SGHRS, CDR2 YFSETQ. The CDR3 spans 13 residues. Unmatched junction bases numbered 4, after V lost 0 bases and J lost 11 bases. CDR3 sequence: CASSLGQGAGAFF. The CDR3 nucleotides read TGCGCCAGCAGCTTGGGACAGGGGGCAGGGGCTTTCTTT.

Here the CDR3 reads CAISEAEGGYYGYTF. The CDR3, as DNA: TGTGCCATCAGTGAGGCTGAAGGGGGCTACTATGGCTACACCTTC. The rearrangement joins TRBV10-3 to TRBJ1-2; TRBD1 aligns across 7 bases. V dropped 2 bases and J dropped 3; count of bases not matched to a gene: 6. The length of the CDR3 is 15 residues. CDR1 ENHRY and CDR2 SYGVKD come from the germline V gene.

The V gene is TRBV7-6, the J gene TRBJ2-2; TRBD2 matches at 7 bases. Germline assignment: CDR1 SGHVS and CDR2 FNYEAQ. The CDR3 extends over 14 amino acids. V lost 7 bases and J lost 6; bases outside the gene matches: 8. The CDR3 region is CASTTGGVSGELFF. The CDR3 coding sequence is TGTGCCAGCACGACGGGAGGAGTGTCCGGGGAGCTGTTTTTT.

Only one count was recorded for this clone. The V and J genes are TRBV9 and TRBJ1-1; 8 bases align to TRBD1. In germline, CDR1 is SGDLS, CDR2 YYNGEE. The CDR3 contains 14 residues. With 6 bases clipped from V and 3 bases from J, the junction kept 7 bases outside the gene matches. CDR3 residues: CASTLTGVDTEAFF. The DNA for the CDR3 is TGTGCCAGCACCCTGACAGGGGTGGACACTGAAGCTTTCTTT.

This clone was detected only once. The chain employs TRBV25-1 and TRBJ1-1; D remains ambiguous. Germline-derived CDR1 and CDR2 are MGHDK and SYGVNS. The CDR3 is 11 residues long. V was clipped by 1 base and J by 7 bases, with 4 bases between them. DNA of the CDR3: TGTGCCAGCAGTGAATGGAGTGAAGCTTTCTTT. Residues: CASSEWSEAFF.

The chain combines TRBV5-4 with TRBJ2-1, with 7 bases matching TRBD2. CDR1 and CDR2 from the germline V gene are SGHNT and YYREEE (reference sequence). The CDR3 contains 16 residues. J gave up 1 base and V 0 bases, and 4 bases lay outside the gene matches. The CDR3: CASSLGAGVSYNEQFF. The CDR3 DNA reads as TGTGCCAGCAGCTTGGGTGCGGGAGTTTCCTACAATGAGCAGTTCTTC.

This clone has only a few counts. The chain employs TRBV19 and TRBJ1-1; TRBD1 is a possible D gene (5 bases). Germline CDR1 is LNHDA and CDR2 is SQIVND (reference sequence). This CDR3 comprises 13 residues. V lost 3 bases and J lost 1, with 6 bases in between. The CDR3: CASSMGRNTEAFF. DNA for the CDR3: TGTGCCAGTAGTATGGGGCGGAACACTGAAGCTTTCTTT. Full variable domain (rest looked up from reference TRBV19 and TRBJ1-1): DGGITQSPKYLFRKEGQNVTLSCEQNLNHDAMYWYRQDPGQGLRLIYYSQIVNDFQKGDIAEGYSVSREKKESFPLTVTSAQKNPTAFYLCASSMGRNTEAFFGQGTRLTVV.

V gene TRBV5-1 combines with J gene TRBJ1-5; D possibly corresponds to TRBD1 (6 bases). The V gene's germline CDR1 is SGHRS and CDR2 YFSETQ. Trimming removed 0 bases from V and 8 bases from J, with 12 bases in between. CDR3 length: 14 residues. The CDR3 DNA reads as TGCGCCAGCAGCTTGGCGGGGGGCCAGGAGCCCCAGCATTTT. Encoded protein: CASSLAGGQEPQHF.

The V and J genes are TRBV28 and TRBJ2-1; TRBD2 aligns across 7 bases. The length of the CDR3 is 12 residues. The germline V gene encodes CDR1 MDHEN and CDR2 SYDVKM. V was pared by 1 base and J by 9 bases, with 0 bases of the junction left unmatched. CDR3 nucleotides: TGTGCCAGCAGTTTATCGGGGGGTGAGCAGTTCTTC. Protein sequence: CASSLSGGEQFF. The full variable domain, in which reference TRBV28 and TRBJ2-1 provide the parts outside the CDR3, is DVKVTQSSRYLVKRTGEKVFLECVQDMDHENMFWYRQDPGLGLRLIYFSYDVKMKEKGDIPEGYSVSREKKERFSLILESASTNQTSMYLCASSLSGGEQFFGPGTRLTVL.

The genes are TRBV18 and TRBJ1-3; 7 positions match TRBD1. The junction had 4 bases not matched to a gene; V was cut back by 4 bases and J by 4 bases. The CDR3 is 14 residues long. In germline, CDR1 is KGHSH, CDR2 LQKENI. The CDR3 spells CASSLGQQGNTIYF. CDR3 nucleotides: TGTGCCAGCTCACTGGGACAGCAGGGAAACACCATATATTTT.

This chain connects TRBV18 to TRBJ1-3, with 8 bases lining up with TRBD1. Per germline, CDR1 KGHSH and CDR2 LQKENI. The CDR3 extends over 15 amino acids. The ends lost 4 bases at V and 0 bases at J; junction bases unmatched: 2. The CDR3 DNA is TGTGCCAGCTCACTTGGACAGGGCTCTGGAAACACCATATATTTT. Translated, it gives CASSLGQGSGNTIYF.

J is TRBJ2-1 and V is TRBV30, with TRBD2 identical over 10 bases. The CDR3 is 13 residues long. The V segment lost 7 bases and the J segment 6 bases; nucleotides outside the gene matches: 6. Germline CDR1 reads GTSNPN; CDR2 reads SVGIG (reference sequence). The CDR3, as DNA: TGTGCCTCAAGGGGACTAGCGACCAATGAGCAGTTCTTC. Its protein product is CASRGLATNEQFF.

This chain joins TRBV27 and TRBJ1-5; 8 bases are a match to TRBD1. The CDR3 is 16 residues long. The junction had 6 bases not matched to a gene; V was cut back by 5 bases and J by 0 bases. In germline, CDR1 is MNHEY, CDR2 SMNVEV (reference sequence). The CDR3 region has the DNA TGTGCCAGCAGTCCAGGACAGGGCTATAGCAATCAGCCCCAGCATTTT. Translation gives CASSPGQGYSNQPQHF.

The V and J genes are TRBV10-3 and TRBJ2-7; D is uncertain. The CDR3 spans 14 residues. V was pared by 0 bases and J by 2 bases, with 8 bases between. The germline gives CDR1 ENHRY, CDR2 SYGVKD. The CDR3 DNA reads as TGTGCCATCAGTGAGTCGGACGGAGCCTACGAGCAGTACTTC. Translation: CAISESDGAYEQYF.

V and J are TRBV6-5 and TRBJ1-2; unclear D gene. From germline, CDR1 is MNHEY and CDR2 SVGAGI. V was trimmed by 9 bases and J by 6 bases, leaving 11 bases between them. The CDR3 consists of 11 residues. CDR3 in amino acids: CARTRRHGYTF. The CDR3 coding sequence is TGTGCCAGGACAAGAAGACATGGCTACACCTTC.

This clone was detected only once. The chain has TRBV12-3 or TRBV12-4 and TRBJ2-5; D call uncertain. The length of the CDR3 is 13 residues. Trimming took 5 bases from V and 2 from J, leaving 9 bases between them. The CDR3 coding sequence is TGTGCCAGCAGTCCCGACGGACAAGAGACCCAGTACTTC. Amino acid sequence: CASSPDGQETQYF.

The V and J genes are TRBV7-8 and TRBJ1-5; D gene unclear. The V gene's germline CDR1 is SGHVS and CDR2 FQNEAQ. Trimming pared 0 bases from V and 4 bases from J, leaving 10 bases between. This CDR3 region has 15 residues. Written as DNA, the CDR3 is TGTGCCAGCAGCTTAGCGCTCGGCCAGAATCAGCCCCAGCATTTT. It yields the protein CASSLALGQNQPQHF.

The V gene is TRBV6-5, the J gene TRBJ1-4, with no clear D. V was clipped by 6 bases and J by 1 base, with 9 bases between them. Germline lookup yields CDR1 MNHEY and CDR2 SVGAGI. The CDR3 loop spans 14 amino acids. The chain's CDR3 is CASRDWGTNEKLFF. CDR3 DNA sequence: TGTGCCAGCAGGGACTGGGGAACTAATGAAAAACTGTTTTTT.